A single sample gave rise to the 23 T cell receptor beta chains below, sequenced in a study of cytomegalovirus exposure and HLA in healthy donors. Use of 60 Vbeta and 13 Jbeta primers characterized the PCR. Data came from immunoSEQ multiplex PCR; TCRdb stores just in-frame clones and leaves some out. The sample carries about 160,000 clones, about four fifths recorded once. Sequenced material: PBMCs. Receptors were obtained from a woman between 25 and 40 years old in good health and CMV-seropositive.

This chain links TRBV6-1 with TRBJ2-7, with 7 bases fitting TRBD1. V shed 7 bases and J 0 bases; nucleotides not matched to a gene: 6. Germline CDR1 and CDR2: MNHNS and SASEGT. The CDR3 sequence is 14 residues long. CDR3 nucleotide sequence: TGTGCCAGCAAAACGGGACAGAGCTCCTACGAGCAGTACTTC. This sequence encodes CASKTGQSSYEQYF.

V and J are TRBV5-1 and TRBJ2-5, with 8 nucleotides matching TRBD2. The germline CDR1 and CDR2 sequences are SGHRS and YFSETQ. This CDR3 has 15 residues. The V segment lost 4 bases and the J segment 1 base; nucleotides outside the gene matches: 6. The DNA for the CDR3 is TGCGCCAGCAGCAAAGCGGGGGATGGCCAAGAGACCCAGTACTTC. Protein product: CASSKAGDGQETQYF.

The rearrangement joins TRBV28 to TRBJ1-5, with D tentatively TRBD1 (5 bases). The CDR3 has 15 residues. The V and J ends lost 3 bases and 3 bases respectively, with 12 bases between them. CDR1 is MDHEN and CDR2 is SYDVKM in the germline V gene. For the CDR3, the DNA is TGTGCCAGCAGTTTTGGGGGGATACCCAATCAGCCCCAGCATTTT. It specifies CASSFGGIPNQPQHF. The whole variable domain, filled in from reference TRBV28 and TRBJ1-5, reads DVKVTQSSRYLVKRTGEKVFLECVQDMDHENMFWYRQDPGLGLRLIYFSYDVKMKEKGDIPEGYSVSREKKERFSLILESASTNQTSMYLCASSFGGIPNQPQHFGDGTRLSIL.

The chain has TRBV7-2 and TRBJ2-1, with D unclear. The germline V gene encodes CDR1 SGHTA and CDR2 FQGNSA. V lost 5 bases, J lost 2 bases, and 13 bases lay in between. This CDR3 has 15 amino acids. The CDR3 bases are TGTGCCAGCAGCGAGTTCCATAATCCCTACAATGAGCAGTTCTTC. It specifies CASSEFHNPYNEQFF.

The rearrangement joins TRBV14 to TRBJ1-2; D is undetermined. The CDR3 spans 17 residues. The V end lost 0 bases, the J end lost 4 bases, and 18 bases lay between the germline ends. The germline gives CDR1 SGHDN, CDR2 FVKESK. The CDR3 spells CASSQDLINNFTYGYTF. CDR3 nucleotide sequence: TGTGCCAGCAGCCAAGATCTGATTAACAATTTTACCTATGGCTACACCTTC.

The chain has TRBV10-1 and TRBJ1-6, with 8 bases fitting TRBD1. Per the germline V gene, CDR1 is WNHNN and CDR2 is SYGVQD (reference sequence). The CDR3 sequence is 15 residues long. V trimming: 6 bases; J trimming: 7 bases; junction bases outside the gene matches: 8. This CDR3 is CASSNTQGGNSPLHF. In nucleotides, the CDR3 is TGCGCCAGCAGCAACACACAGGGGGGGAATTCACCCCTCCACTTT.

This chain links TRBV9 with TRBJ1-2; D unresolved. Trimming took 4 bases from V and 1 from J, leaving 14 bases between them. Germline V gene sequence: CDR1 SGDLS, CDR2 YYNGEE. The CDR3 is 15 amino acids. This chain's CDR3 is CASSPPTQDNYGYTF. Written as DNA, the CDR3 is TGTGCCAGCAGCCCGCCTACCCAAGATAACTATGGCTACACCTTC.

As DNA, the CDR3 is TGTGCCAGCAGTGGCAGGGGAGGGGAGCAGTACTTC. Encoded protein: CASSGRGGEQYF. The chain links TRBV2 to TRBJ2-7; TRBD2 is a possible D gene (7 bases). Per germline, CDR1 SNHLY and CDR2 FYNNEI. There are 12 residues in the CDR3. V shed 4 bases and J shed 7 bases, with 11 bases lying between them.

This chain links TRBV5-1 with TRBJ1-6; 8 bases fit TRBD1. The CDR3 has 19 residues. V trimming: 2 bases; J trimming: 0 bases; junction bases outside the gene matches: 10. Germline lookup yields CDR1 SGHRS and CDR2 YFSETQ. The CDR3 DNA is TGCGCCAGCAGCTTTTACCCACAGGGGGGTGGCTCCTATAATTCACCCCTCCACTTT. Translation: CASSFYPQGGGSYNSPLHF. The variable domain in full, completed from reference TRBV5-1 and TRBJ1-6, reads KAGVTQTPRYLIKTRGQQVTLSCSPISGHRSVSWYQQTPGQGLQFLFEYFSETQRNKGNFPGRFSGRQFSNSRSEMNVSTLELGDSALYLCASSFYPQGGGSYNSPLHFGNGTRLTVT.

This rearrangement joins TRBV6-6 to TRBJ1-5; 7 positions match TRBD1. J gave up 0 bases and V 8 bases, and 4 bases lay outside the gene matches. Germline-derived CDR1 and CDR2 are MNHNY and SVGAGI (reference sequence). The CDR3 consists of 14 residues. This chain's CDR3 is CASLRGNSNQPQHF. CDR3 DNA sequence: TGTGCCAGCCTCAGGGGGAATAGCAATCAGCCCCAGCATTTT.

The chain employs TRBV9 and TRBJ1-1; tentatively, D is TRBD1 (5 bases). The germline CDR1 and CDR2 sequences are SGDLS and YYNGEE. The CDR3 runs to 11 residues. V lost 3 bases and J 6 bases, leaving 6 bases between the germline ends. As DNA, the CDR3 is TGTGCCAGCAGCGCAGGGCCTGAAGCTTTCTTT. Amino acids: CASSAGPEAFF.

V gene TRBV27 combines with J gene TRBJ1-6; the D gene is possibly TRBD1 (5 bases). Trimming left V 8 bases short and J 6 bases short, with 8 bases between. The germline V gene encodes CDR1 MNHEY and CDR2 SMNVEV (reference sequence). There are 12 residues in the CDR3. CDR3 residues: CASGGFNSPLHF. The CDR3 DNA reads TGTGCCAGCGGGGGGTTTAATTCACCCCTCCACTTT.

This sequence joins TRBV7-8 and TRBJ1-1; a possible D gene is TRBD1 (6 bases). Trimming stripped 1 base from V and 3 bases from J, with 9 bases between. The CDR3 sequence is 14 residues long. Per the germline V gene, CDR1 is SGHVS and CDR2 is FQNEAQ. The CDR3 sequence is CASSLVAGDTEAFF. The CDR3 DNA is TGTGCCAGCAGCTTAGTCGCAGGGGACACTGAAGCTTTCTTT.

The genes are TRBV6-6 and TRBJ2-1; 7 positions match TRBD1. Per germline, CDR1 MNHNY and CDR2 SVGAGI (reference sequence). V lost 7 bases and J lost 4; bases outside the gene matches: 4. The CDR3 has 13 amino acids. The CDR3 bases are TGTGCCAGCAATTTGGACAGGTACAATGAGCAGTTCTTC. Translated: CASNLDRYNEQFF.

The V gene is TRBV5-1, the J gene TRBJ1-1; TRBD1 aligns across 9 bases. In germline, CDR1 is SGHRS, CDR2 YFSETQ. V lost 4 bases and J lost 5; bases outside the gene matches: 6. The CDR3 contains 14 residues. The CDR3: CASSQQGASTEAFF. The CDR3 DNA follows: TGCGCCAGCAGCCAACAGGGGGCTTCAACTGAAGCTTTCTTT. Combining the CDR3 with reference TRBV5-1 and TRBJ1-1 gives the whole variable domain KAGVTQTPRYLIKTRGQQVTLSCSPISGHRSVSWYQQTPGQGLQFLFEYFSETQRNKGNFPGRFSGRQFSNSRSEMNVSTLELGDSALYLCASSQQGASTEAFFGQGTRLTVV.

The chain combines TRBV10-3 with TRBJ2-7, with 9 bases lining up with TRBD2. Losses at the gene ends were 5 bases for V and 6 bases for J; bases not matched to a gene: 14. In germline, CDR1 is ENHRY, CDR2 SYGVKD. CDR3 length: 16 amino acids. This CDR3 is CAISPWVGTSNIEQYF. The CDR3 nucleotides read TGTGCCATCAGTCCCTGGGTGGGGACTAGCAATATCGAGCAGTACTTC.

This clone was observed a single time. V gene TRBV2 combines with J gene TRBJ1-2; D possibly corresponds to TRBD1 (5 bases). The CDR3 extends over 15 amino acids. Germline values: CDR1 SNHLY, CDR2 FYNNEI. V was clipped by 8 bases and J by 1 base, with 17 bases between them. CDR3 coding DNA: TGTGCCAGCCAGGGCAAGATTTGGGTTAACTATGGCTACACCTTC. Protein product: CASQGKIWVNYGYTF.

This clone was seen a handful of times. CDR3 amino acids: CASSAPAGITDTQYF. The CDR3 nucleotides read TGTGCCAGCAGTGCCCCGGCGGGGATCACAGATACGCAGTATTTT. The chain couples TRBV6-1 to TRBJ2-3; D perhaps matches TRBD2 (6 bases). V lost 4 bases and J lost 2, with 13 bases in between. Germline V gives CDR1 MNHNS, CDR2 SASEGT. The CDR3 runs to 15 residues.

V is TRBV27 and J is TRBJ2-7, with a tentative D call TRBD2 (5 bases). Germline CDR1 MNHEY, CDR2 SMNVEV (reference sequence). Trimming shortened V by 7 bases and J by 0 bases, and 19 bases separated the two germline ends. This CDR3 has 16 residues. The CDR3 spells CASTTLGGGGSYEQYF. The CDR3, as DNA: TGTGCCAGCACCACCCTAGGCGGTGGAGGCTCCTACGAGCAGTACTTC.

CDR3 sequence reads: CASSFGQGPSRPQHF. In nucleotides, the CDR3 is TGTGCCAGCAGCTTCGGACAGGGGCCCTCTCGGCCCCAGCATTTT. The rearrangement joins TRBV13 to TRBJ1-5; 9 bases are a match to TRBD1. Germline lookup yields CDR1 PRHDT and CDR2 FYEKMQ (reference sequence). The CDR3 runs 15 residues. V was clipped by 3 bases and J by 9 bases; unmatched bases: 9.

This chain connects TRBV27 to TRBJ2-5; 9 bases match TRBD1. The CDR3 extends over 15 amino acids. CDR1 and CDR2 from the germline V gene are MNHEY and SMNVEV (reference sequence). The V segment lost 5 bases and the J segment 4 bases; nucleotides outside the gene matches: 8. CDR3 bases: TGTGCCAGCAGTCACCCCACAGGGGGCGGAGAGACCCAGTACTTC. Protein: CASSHPTGGGETQYF.

Here the CDR3 DNA reads TGTGCCAGCAGCGTAGGCGGCGCTGGGGCCAACGTCCTGACTTTC. Amino acids: CASSVGGAGANVLTF. The chain uses TRBV9 and TRBJ2-6; unclear D gene. V was shortened by 0 bases and J by 2 bases, with 6 bases between the two germline ends. The CDR3 covers 15 residues. Looked up from germline, CDR1 is SGDLS and CDR2 is YYNGEE.

The rearrangement links TRBV6-1 to TRBJ2-7, with 7 bases identical to TRBD1. This CDR3 has 14 residues. Per the germline V gene, CDR1 is MNHNS and CDR2 is SASEGT. The V and J ends lost 8 bases and 4 bases, in that order; junction bases with no gene match: 11. The DNA of the CDR3 is TGTGCCAGCCGCCGGGACAGTCTATTTTACGAGCAGTACTTC. Its translation: CASRRDSLFYEQYF.